What follows is one T cell receptor (beta chain) and its context. This record belongs to a study of shared clonotypes between healthy human individuals. The CDR3 is made up of 15 amino acids. The V and J ends lost 2 bases and 7 bases, in that order; junction bases with no gene match: 4. Germline V gene sequence: CDR1 GTSNPN, CDR2 SVGIG (reference sequence). The run depth of the assay was deep. Around 28,000 T cell genomes (about 270 ng DNA) went into each PBMC replicate. Researchers sequenced unsorted PBMC DNA using ten immunoSEQ deep assay plates. Assay: immunoSEQ multiplex PCR; the TCRdb copy retains only in-frame clones and omits some. The table shows about 600,000 clones, with roughly four fifths occurring only once.

The clonotype originates from a woman in her thirties or forties in good health. Some clones in this sample may be carry-over from other donors' samples. The sequenced sample consisted of PBMCs. The chain joins TRBV30 to TRBJ2-2; 13 bases align to TRBD2. The CDR3 protein is CAWSPGLAGVGELFF. The CDR3 DNA sequence: TGTGCCTGGAGTCCCGGACTAGCGGGAGTCGGGGAGCTGTTTTTT.